The rows below give T cell receptor beta chains drawn from one sample of a study of T cells after yellow fever vaccination. MiXCR was run by TCRdb on the 5' RACE reads, yielding one entry per CDR3 protein. This sample has about 340,000 distinct CDR3 sequences, with about 12% found just once. This material consisted of CD4+ T cells sorted from PBMCs, taken 15 days after the yellow fever booster vaccination. The receptors come from a man between 18 and 35 years old who received the YFV17D yellow fever vaccine. The CDR3 runs from the conserved cysteine through the conserved F or W. D genes are given only for firm matches. Some rows mark clone size as missing; the rest say once, few, many or name a class of expanded clone.

cdr3_length d_call clone_size j_call v_call cdr3_nt cdr3_aa
18 TRBD2 few TRBJ2-3 TRBV12-3/TRBV12-4 TGTGCCAGCAGTTTCCGAGCGGGACCTCTTAGCCCCAAAGGTACGCAGTATTTT CASSFRAGPLSPKGTQYF
14 TRBD2 few TRBJ2-3 TRBV10-3 TGTGCCATCAGCGGAGGACTAGTTCCCGATACGCAGTATTTT CAISGGLVPDTQYF
15 TRBD2 NA TRBJ2-5 TRBV7-9 TGTGCCAGCAGCCGGACGACTAGCGGGGAAGAGACCCAGTACTTC CASSRTTSGEETQYF
12 NA few TRBJ1-1 TRBV3-1 TGTGCCAGCACCCTACGGGGCAATGAAGCTTTCTTT CASTLRGNEAFF
15 TRBD2 few TRBJ2-3 TRBV7-3 TGTGCCAGCAGCTTAAGCGGGGGGGCGAGGTACACGCAGTATTTT CASSLSGGARYTQYF
14 NA few TRBJ2-1 TRBV29-1 TGCAGCGTAGTCCCGGGGGCCTCTTACAATGAGCAGTTCTTC CSVVPGASYNEQFF
14 TRBD1 many TRBJ2-5 TRBV12-3/TRBV12-4 TGTGCTTCTGCGTCCGGGACAGGACGAGAGACCCAGTACTTC CASASGTGRETQYF
13 NA NA TRBJ2-1 TRBV7-6 TGTGCCAGCAGCTCCAGATTCGATGGTGAGCAGTTCTTC CASSSRFDGEQFF
15 TRBD2 NA TRBJ2-5 TRBV7-2 TGTGCCAGCAGCTTCGGGACTAGCCTCCCAGAGACCCAGTACTTC CASSFGTSLPETQYF
17 NA NA TRBJ2-5 TRBV7-9 TGTGCCAGCAGCCCAAAAAAGGGACGACCGGCTCAAGAGACCCAGTACTTC CASSPKKGRPAQETQYF
14 TRBD2 NA TRBJ2-5 TRBV4-2 TGTGCCAGCAGCACGCGGGGGGGCCTGGAGACCCAGTACTTC CASSTRGGLETQYF
16 NA NA TRBJ1-2 TRBV3-1 TGTGCCAGCAGCCTCCGAACCGACCCGTCTTACTATGGCTACACCTTC CASSLRTDPSYYGYTF
12 NA NA TRBJ2-3 TRBV5-1 TGCGCCAGCAAAGGGAGTGGGGATACGCAGTATTTT CASKGSGDTQYF
15 TRBD1 many TRBJ2-3 TRBV9 TGTGCCAGCAGCGTAGAGGCAGGGGGCGCAGATACGCAGTATTTT CASSVEAGGADTQYF
17 NA NA TRBJ1-4 TRBV6-1 TGTGCCAGCAGTGGGGCAGGGAGGGGGGTTAGTGTGGAAAAACTGTTTTTT CASSGAGRGVSVEKLFF
12 NA NA TRBJ1-6 TRBV20-1 TGCAGTGCTAGAGAGAGGGTTTCACCCCTCCACTTT CSARERVSPLHF
14 NA few TRBJ2-3 TRBV29-1 TGCAGCGTTGAGCCCAGGGGACATACAGATACGCAGTATTTT CSVEPRGHTDTQYF
14 TRBD1 NA TRBJ2-3 TRBV4-3 TGCGCCAGCAGCCAAGTACAGGGGGTAGATACGCAGTATTTT CASSQVQGVDTQYF
15 NA few TRBJ2-6 TRBV19 TGTGCCAGCCGCGCTCAGAGCTCTGGGGCCAACGTCCTGACTTTC CASRAQSSGANVLTF
10 NA few TRBJ1-1 TRBV29-1 TGCAGCGTTGGAGACCGTGAAGCTTTCTTT CSVGDREAFF
13 NA NA TRBJ1-2 TRBV5-6 TGTGCCAGCAGCTTGGCTGTGAACTATGGCTACACCTTC CASSLAVNYGYTF
14 NA NA TRBJ2-5 TRBV4-3 TGCGCCAGCAGCCTGGAGACATACCAAGAGACCCAGTACTTC CASSLETYQETQYF
14 NA many TRBJ1-6 TRBV12-3/TRBV12-4 TGTGCCAGCACCGCGGGTCGGAATAATTCACCCCTCCACTTT CASTAGRNNSPLHF
16 TRBD2 few TRBJ2-3 TRBV6-4 TGTGCCAGCAGTGCCCTCTCCGCGGGGGAAACAGATACGCAGTATTTT CASSALSAGETDTQYF
15 NA NA TRBJ1-4 TRBV4-1 TGCGCCAGCAGCCAAGTACCAGGGATTGATGAAAAACTGTTTTTT CASSQVPGIDEKLFF
13 NA many TRBJ2-1 TRBV4-2 TGTGCCAGCAGCCAAGATATCCGGGGTGAGCAGTTCTTC CASSQDIRGEQFF
15 NA few TRBJ2-1 TRBV5-4 TGTGCCAGCAGCTTGCCGAGGGGGGGTAACAATGAGCAGTTCTTC CASSLPRGGNNEQFF
14 NA NA TRBJ2-1 TRBV11-2 TGTGCCAGCAGCTTATTGGCTGCCAAGAATGAGCAGTTCTTC CASSLLAAKNEQFF
14 NA many TRBJ1-1 TRBV12-3/TRBV12-4 TGTGCCAGCAGTTTCGGTCCGTTGAACACTGAAGCTTTCTTT CASSFGPLNTEAFF
12 NA NA TRBJ2-5 TRBV18 TGTGCCAGCTCAAATCTCCAAGAGACCCAGTACTTC CASSNLQETQYF
13 NA NA TRBJ2-7 TRBV13 TGTGCCAGCAGCCCCGGCACGAGCTACGAGCAGTACTTC CASSPGTSYEQYF
14 TRBD1 NA TRBJ1-6 TRBV19 TGTGCCAGTAGTACGGGACAGGGAGTCTCACCCCTCCACTTT CASSTGQGVSPLHF